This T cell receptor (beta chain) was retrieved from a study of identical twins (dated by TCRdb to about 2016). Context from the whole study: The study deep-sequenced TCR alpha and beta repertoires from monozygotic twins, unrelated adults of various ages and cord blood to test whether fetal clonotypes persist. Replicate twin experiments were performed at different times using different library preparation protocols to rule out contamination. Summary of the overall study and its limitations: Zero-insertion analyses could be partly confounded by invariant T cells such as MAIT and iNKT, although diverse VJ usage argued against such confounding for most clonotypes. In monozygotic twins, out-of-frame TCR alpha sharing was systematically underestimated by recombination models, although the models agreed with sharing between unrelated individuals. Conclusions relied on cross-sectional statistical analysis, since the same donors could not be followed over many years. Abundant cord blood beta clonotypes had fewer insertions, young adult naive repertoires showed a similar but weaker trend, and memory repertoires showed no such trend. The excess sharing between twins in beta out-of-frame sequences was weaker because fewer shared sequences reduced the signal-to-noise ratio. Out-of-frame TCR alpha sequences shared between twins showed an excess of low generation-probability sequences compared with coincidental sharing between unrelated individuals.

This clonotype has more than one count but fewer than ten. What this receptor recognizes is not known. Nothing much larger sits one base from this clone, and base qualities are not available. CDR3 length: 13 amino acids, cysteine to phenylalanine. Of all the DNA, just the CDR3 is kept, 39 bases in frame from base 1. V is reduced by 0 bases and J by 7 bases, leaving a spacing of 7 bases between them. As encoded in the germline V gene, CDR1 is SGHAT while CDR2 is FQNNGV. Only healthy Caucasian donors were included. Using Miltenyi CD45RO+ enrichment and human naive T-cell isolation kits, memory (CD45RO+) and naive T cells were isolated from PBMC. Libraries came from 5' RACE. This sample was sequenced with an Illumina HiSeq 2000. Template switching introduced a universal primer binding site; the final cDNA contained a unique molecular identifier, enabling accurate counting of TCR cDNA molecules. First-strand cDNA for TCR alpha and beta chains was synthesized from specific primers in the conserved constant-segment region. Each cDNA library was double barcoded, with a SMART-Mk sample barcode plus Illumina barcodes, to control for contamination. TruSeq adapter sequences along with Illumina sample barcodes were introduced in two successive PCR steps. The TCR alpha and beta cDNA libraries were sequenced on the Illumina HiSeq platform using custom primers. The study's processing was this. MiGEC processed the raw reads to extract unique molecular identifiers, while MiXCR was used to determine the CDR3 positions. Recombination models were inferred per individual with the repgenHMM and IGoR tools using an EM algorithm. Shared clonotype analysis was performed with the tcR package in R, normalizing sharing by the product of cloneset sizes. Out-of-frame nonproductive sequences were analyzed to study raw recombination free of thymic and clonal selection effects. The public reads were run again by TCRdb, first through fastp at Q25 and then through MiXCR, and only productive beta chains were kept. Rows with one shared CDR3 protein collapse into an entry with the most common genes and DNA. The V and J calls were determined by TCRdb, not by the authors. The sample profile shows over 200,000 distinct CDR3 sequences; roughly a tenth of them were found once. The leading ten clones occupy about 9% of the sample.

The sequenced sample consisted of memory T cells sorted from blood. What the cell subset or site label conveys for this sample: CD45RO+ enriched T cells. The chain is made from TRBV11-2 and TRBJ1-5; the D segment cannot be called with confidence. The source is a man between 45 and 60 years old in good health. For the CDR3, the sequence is CASSLDGRQPQHF. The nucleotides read TGTGCCAGCAGCTTAGACGGCAGACAGCCCCAGCATTTT.